This T cell receptor beta chain was recovered during a study of shared clonotypes between healthy human individuals. Trimming took off 5 bases at V and 4 bases at J, with 22 bases between the two ends. Germline V gene sequence: CDR1 SGHRS, CDR2 YFSETQ. The CDR3 covers 17 residues. Around 86 million PBMCs went into genomic DNA for unsorted samples. Produced via immunoSEQ multiplex PCR; TCRdb's table is partial and in-frame only. The data show about 490,000 clones, roughly 80% seen once. What was sequenced was PBMCs. The chain links TRBV5-1 to TRBJ2-1, with D perhaps matching TRBD1 (5 bases). The TCR originated in a woman aged 40 to 50 in good health. Some clones in this sample may be carry-over from other donors' samples. The CDR3 loop reads CASRRGSTRVVYNEQFF. The CDR3 bases are TGCGCCAGCAGAAGGGGATCTACGAGAGTCGTGTACAATGAGCAGTTCTTC.